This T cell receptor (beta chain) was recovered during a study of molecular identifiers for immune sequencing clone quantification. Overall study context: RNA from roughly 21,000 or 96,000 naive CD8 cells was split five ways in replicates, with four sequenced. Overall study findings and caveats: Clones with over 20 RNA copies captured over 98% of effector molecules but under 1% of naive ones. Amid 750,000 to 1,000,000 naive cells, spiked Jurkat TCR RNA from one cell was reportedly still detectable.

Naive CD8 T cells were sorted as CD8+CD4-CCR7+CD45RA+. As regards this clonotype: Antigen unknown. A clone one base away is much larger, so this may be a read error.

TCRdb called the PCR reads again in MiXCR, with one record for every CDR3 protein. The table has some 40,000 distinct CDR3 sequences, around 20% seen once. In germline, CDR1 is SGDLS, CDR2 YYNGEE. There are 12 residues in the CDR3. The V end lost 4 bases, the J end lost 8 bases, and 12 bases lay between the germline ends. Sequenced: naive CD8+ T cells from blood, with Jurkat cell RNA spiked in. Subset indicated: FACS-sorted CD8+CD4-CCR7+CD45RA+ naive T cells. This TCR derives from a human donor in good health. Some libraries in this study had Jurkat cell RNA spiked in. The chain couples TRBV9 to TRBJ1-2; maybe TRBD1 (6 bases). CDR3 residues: CASSTAGVGYTF. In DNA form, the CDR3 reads TGTGCCAGCAGCACGGCAGGGGTCGGCTACACCTTC.